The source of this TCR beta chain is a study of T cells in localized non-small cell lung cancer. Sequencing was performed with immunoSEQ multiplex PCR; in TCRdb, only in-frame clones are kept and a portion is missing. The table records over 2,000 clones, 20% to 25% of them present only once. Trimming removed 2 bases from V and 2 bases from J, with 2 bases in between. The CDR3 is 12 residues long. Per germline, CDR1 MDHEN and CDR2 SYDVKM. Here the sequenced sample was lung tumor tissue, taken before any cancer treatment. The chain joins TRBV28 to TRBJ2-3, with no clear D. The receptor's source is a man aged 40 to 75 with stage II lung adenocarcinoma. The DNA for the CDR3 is TGTGCCAGCAGTTTAATCACAGATACGCAGTATTTT. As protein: CASSLITDTQYF. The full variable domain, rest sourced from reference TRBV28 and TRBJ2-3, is DVKVTQSSRYLVKRTGEKVFLECVQDMDHENMFWYRQDPGLGLRLIYFSYDVKMKEKGDIPEGYSVSREKKERFSLILESASTNQTSMYLCASSLITDTQYFGPGTRLTVL.